This TCR beta chain was observed in a study of CDR3 diversity in severe acne. TCRdb called the PCR reads again in MiXCR, with one record for every CDR3 protein. In the table there are around 94,000 distinct CDR3 sequences, around 53% of which are singletons. A word on this clonotype: This sequence may be a read error, since a much larger clone differs from it by one base.

Germline V gives CDR1 MGHDK, CDR2 SYGVNS. The CDR3 covers 12 residues. Trimming cost V 8 bases and J 8 bases, with 15 bases left between them. The receptor was isolated from a male donor with acne. The specimen sequenced was blood. The rearrangement uses TRBV25-1 and TRBJ1-2; D is unclear. The CDR3 DNA reads as TGTGCCAGCTCTAGGGATACGTGGGGCTACACCTTC. Its protein product is CASSRDTWGYTF.